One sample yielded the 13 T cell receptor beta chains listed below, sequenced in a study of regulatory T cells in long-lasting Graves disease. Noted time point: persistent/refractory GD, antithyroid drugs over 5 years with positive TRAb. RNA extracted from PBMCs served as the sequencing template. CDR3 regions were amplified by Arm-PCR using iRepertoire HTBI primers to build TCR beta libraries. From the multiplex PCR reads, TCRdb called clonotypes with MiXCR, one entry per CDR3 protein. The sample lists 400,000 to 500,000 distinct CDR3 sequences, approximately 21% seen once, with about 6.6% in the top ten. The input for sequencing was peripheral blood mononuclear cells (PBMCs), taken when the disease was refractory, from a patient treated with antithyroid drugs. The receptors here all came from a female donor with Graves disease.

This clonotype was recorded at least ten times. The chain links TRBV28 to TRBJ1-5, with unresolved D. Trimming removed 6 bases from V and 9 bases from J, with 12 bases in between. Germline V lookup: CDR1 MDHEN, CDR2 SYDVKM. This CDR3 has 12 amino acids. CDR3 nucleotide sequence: TGTGCCAGCAGACCCGGCACCTGGCCCCAGCATTTT. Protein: CASRPGTWPQHF. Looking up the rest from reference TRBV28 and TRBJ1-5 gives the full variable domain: DVKVTQSSRYLVKRTGEKVFLECVQDMDHENMFWYRQDPGLGLRLIYFSYDVKMKEKGDIPEGYSVSREKKERFSLILESASTNQTSMYLCASRPGTWPQHFGDGTRLSIL.

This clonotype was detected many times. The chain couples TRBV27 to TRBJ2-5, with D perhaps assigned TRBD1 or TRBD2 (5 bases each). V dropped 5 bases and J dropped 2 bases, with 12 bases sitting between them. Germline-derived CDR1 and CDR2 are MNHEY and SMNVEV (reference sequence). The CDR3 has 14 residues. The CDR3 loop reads CASSPRDQQETQYF. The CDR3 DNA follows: TGTGCCAGCAGTCCCCGGGACCAACAAGAGACCCAGTACTTC.

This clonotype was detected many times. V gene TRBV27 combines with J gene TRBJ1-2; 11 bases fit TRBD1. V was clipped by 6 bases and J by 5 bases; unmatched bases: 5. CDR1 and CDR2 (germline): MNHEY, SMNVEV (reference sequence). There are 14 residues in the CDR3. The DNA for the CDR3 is TGTGCCAGCAGGGGACAGGGGGATCGGTATGGCTACACCTTC. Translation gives CASRGQGDRYGYTF.

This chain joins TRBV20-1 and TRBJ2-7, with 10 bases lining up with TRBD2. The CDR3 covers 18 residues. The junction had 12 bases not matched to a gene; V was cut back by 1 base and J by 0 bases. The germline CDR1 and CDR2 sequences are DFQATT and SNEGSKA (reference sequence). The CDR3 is CSARGGLAGVRASYEQYF. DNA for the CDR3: TGCAGTGCTAGAGGCGGTCTAGCGGGAGTTCGGGCCTCCTACGAGCAGTACTTC.

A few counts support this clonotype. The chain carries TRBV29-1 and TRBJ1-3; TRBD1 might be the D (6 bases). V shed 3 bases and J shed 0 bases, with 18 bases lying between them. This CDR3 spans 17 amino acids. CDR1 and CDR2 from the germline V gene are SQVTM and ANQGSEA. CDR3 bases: TGCAGCGTTGAGGGGGCAGGTGAAAGTACCTCTGGAAACACCATATATTTT. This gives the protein CSVEGAGESTSGNTIYF.

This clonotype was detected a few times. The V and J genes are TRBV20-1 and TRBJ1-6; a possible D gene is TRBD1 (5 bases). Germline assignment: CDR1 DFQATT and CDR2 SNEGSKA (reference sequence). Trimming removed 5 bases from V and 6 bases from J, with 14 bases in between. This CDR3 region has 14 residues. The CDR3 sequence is CSAAPQGVNSPLHF. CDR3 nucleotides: TGCAGTGCTGCCCCCCAAGGGGTTAATTCACCCCTCCACTTT.

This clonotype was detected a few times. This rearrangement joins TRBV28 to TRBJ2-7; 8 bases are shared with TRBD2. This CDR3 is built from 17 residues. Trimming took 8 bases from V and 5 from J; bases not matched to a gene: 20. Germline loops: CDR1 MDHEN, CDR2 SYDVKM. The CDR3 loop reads CASGSGGHGRAIHEQYF. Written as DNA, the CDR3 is TGTGCCAGCGGTTCGGGGGGTCACGGGAGGGCCATCCACGAGCAGTACTTC. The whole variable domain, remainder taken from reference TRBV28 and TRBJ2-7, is DVKVTQSSRYLVKRTGEKVFLECVQDMDHENMFWYRQDPGLGLRLIYFSYDVKMKEKGDIPEGYSVSREKKERFSLILESASTNQTSMYLCASGSGGHGRAIHEQYFGPGTRLTVT.

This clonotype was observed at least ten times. CDR3 bases: TGTGCCAGCAGTTTATCAGCTTGGATCGGCTACACCTTC. As protein: CASSLSAWIGYTF. The chain is built from TRBV28 and TRBJ1-2; no definite D call. The CDR3 is made up of 13 amino acids. From germline, CDR1 is MDHEN and CDR2 SYDVKM. V dropped 1 base and J dropped 8 bases, with 11 bases sitting between them.

The CDR3 loop is CASSSLSGANVLTF. CDR3 nucleotides: TGTGCCAGCAGTTCCCTCTCTGGGGCCAACGTCCTGACTTTC. This chain connects TRBV7-9 to TRBJ2-6; D is uncertain. The CDR3 loop spans 14 amino acids. V lost 6 bases to trimming and J lost 0 bases, with 6 bases between them. Germline V gives CDR1 SEHNR, CDR2 FQNEAQ (reference sequence). Looking up the rest from reference TRBV7-9 and TRBJ2-6 gives the full variable domain: DTGVSQNPRHKITKRGQNVTFRCDPISEHNRLYWYRQTLGQGPEFLTYFQNEAQLEKSRLLSDRFSAERPKGSFSTLEIQRTEQGDSAMYLCASSSLSGANVLTFGAGSRLTVL.

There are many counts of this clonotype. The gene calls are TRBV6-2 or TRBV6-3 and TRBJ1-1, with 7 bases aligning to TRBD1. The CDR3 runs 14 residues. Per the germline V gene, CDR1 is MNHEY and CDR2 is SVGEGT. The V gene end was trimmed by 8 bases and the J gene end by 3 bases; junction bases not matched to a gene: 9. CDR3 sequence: CASGDSSGYTEAFF. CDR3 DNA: TGTGCCAGCGGGGACAGTAGCGGATACACTGAAGCTTTCTTT.

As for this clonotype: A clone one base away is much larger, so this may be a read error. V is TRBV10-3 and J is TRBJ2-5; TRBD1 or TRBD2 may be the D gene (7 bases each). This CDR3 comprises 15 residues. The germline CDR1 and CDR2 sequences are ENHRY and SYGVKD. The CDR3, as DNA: TGTGACAGCAGGGGGGCGAACAGGGAGGGAGAGACCCAGTACTTC. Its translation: CDSRGANREGETQYF.

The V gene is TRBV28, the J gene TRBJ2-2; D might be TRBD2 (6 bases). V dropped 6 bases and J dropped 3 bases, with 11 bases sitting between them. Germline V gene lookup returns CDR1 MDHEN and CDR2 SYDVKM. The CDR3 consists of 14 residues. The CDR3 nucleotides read TGTGCCAGCAGGGAGGGCGGGGACACCGGGGAGCTGTTTTTT. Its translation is CASREGGDTGELFF.

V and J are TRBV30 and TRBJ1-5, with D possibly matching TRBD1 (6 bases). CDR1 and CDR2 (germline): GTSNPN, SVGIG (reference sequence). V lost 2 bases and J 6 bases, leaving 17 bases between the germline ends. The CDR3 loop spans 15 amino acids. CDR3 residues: CAWSRGGAGIQPQHF. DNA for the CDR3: TGTGCCTGGAGTCGGGGGGGGGCAGGTATTCAGCCCCAGCATTTT.